Listed below are T cell receptor beta chains from one sample, sequenced in a study of identical twins. One entry per CDR3 protein results from TCRdb running MiXCR on the 5' RACE reads. The table shows about 790,000 distinct CDR3 sequences, with roughly 18% occurring only once. This same sample was also part of a study on T cells expressing NK-cell markers.

Material for sequencing was PBMCs. These receptor sequences come from a woman between 18 and 30 years old in good health. Both conserved end residues are part of each CDR3. A D gene is named only where the DNA matches it firmly. Rows give clone size only sometimes, using once, few, many, or a class for an expanded clone.

j_call	d_call	v_call	clone_size	cdr3_nt	cdr3_aa
TRBJ2-3	TRBD2	TRBV4-3	-	TGCGCCAGCAGCCACCAGCGTGGGACTAGTATAGATACGCAGTATTTT	CASSHQRGTSIDTQYF
TRBJ2-5	TRBD1	TRBV7-9	-	TGTGCCAGCAGCCTTGAGACAGGGGTTGAGACCCAGTACTTC	CASSLETGVETQYF
TRBJ2-1	TRBD2	TRBV29-1	-	TGCAGCGTGGGAGGGACTAGCATGAATGAGCAGTTCTTC	CSVGGTSMNEQFF
TRBJ2-1	TRBD2	TRBV5-1	many	TGCGCCAGCAGCGTGGGACTAGCGGGAGTGAATGAGCAGTTCTTC	CASSVGLAGVNEQFF
TRBJ1-1	-	TRBV12-3/TRBV12-4	-	TGTGCCAGCAGCCCATCCACGCTGAACACTGAAGCTTTCTTT	CASSPSTLNTEAFF
TRBJ2-7	-	TRBV3-1	-	TGTGCCAGCAGCCAAGTTGGCAGGGGCTCCTACGAGCAGTACTTC	CASSQVGRGSYEQYF
TRBJ2-1	-	TRBV10-3	-	TGTGCCATCCTAGACACCTACAATGAGCAGTTCTTC	CAILDTYNEQFF
TRBJ2-7	-	TRBV4-3	-	TGCGCCAGCAGCCAAGATCTTAGGCCCCCCCAAGGACAGTCCGTCTACGAGCAGTACTTC	CASSQDLRPPQGQSVYEQYF
TRBJ2-5	-	TRBV15	-	TGTGCCACCTCTGGACAGTACCAAGAGACCCAGTACTTC	CATSGQYQETQYF
TRBJ2-3	TRBD2	TRBV18	-	TGTGCCAGCTCACCAAATAGGCCGGGGGGAAGTCCAGATACGCAGTATTTT	CASSPNRPGGSPDTQYF
TRBJ1-2	-	TRBV18	-	TGTGCCAGCTCACCACGGGGGCCTTGGGGCTACACCTTC	CASSPRGPWGYTF
TRBJ2-7	TRBD2	TRBV29-1	-	TGCAGCGTAACAGGGACGGCAGCGGGAGTCCACGAGCAGTACTTC	CSVTGTAAGVHEQYF